The clone carrying this TCR beta chain was counted ten times or more. Its antigen is currently unknown. The team produced cDNA through 5'RACE using 10-nucleotide random UMIs. Each CDR3 protein is one row after TCRdb ran MiXCR on the 5' RACE reads. The sample has 30,000 to 40,000 distinct CDR3 sequences; around 10% are singletons. This specimen comes from a study of neurological immune-mediated disorders. The CDR3 runs to 11 residues. The germline gives CDR1 SEHNR, CDR2 FQNEAQ (reference sequence). The V end lost 6 bases, the J end lost 8 bases, and 7 bases lay between the germline ends. Whole-study results and caveats: No CDR3 amino acid sequences were shared by expanded clones across subjects, suggesting private repertoires in all groups.

Time point here: technical triplicate 1. The gene calls are TRBV7-9 and TRBJ1-4; D is undetermined. This TCR came from a man aged 60 to 75 with HTLV-1-associated myelopathy (HAM/TSP). Sequencing used PBMCs. The CDR3 loop reads CASRREEKLFF. In DNA, the CDR3 is TGTGCCAGCAGGAGGGAGGAAAAACTGTTTTTT.